A selection of T cell receptor beta chains follows, all from one sample in a study of blood T cell repertoires in COVID-19. Here immunoSEQ multiplex PCR was the method, and the copy in TCRdb shows in-frame clones only, minus some. The sample shows 120,000 to 150,000 clones, just under 85% of them seen only once. The sequenced sample consisted of peripheral blood. The receptor set was obtained from a woman between 35 and 50 years old with active or convalescent COVID-19. Both conserved end residues are part of each CDR3. A D gene is named only where the DNA matches it firmly. Size tells how often a clone was seen (once, few, many) or the class of an expanded clone, and some rows leave it out.

abundance: -; d_gene: -; v_gene: TRBV28; j_gene: TRBJ1-4; CDR3nt: TGTGCCAGCACTTCGACAGGCTATAATGAAAAACTGTTTTTT; CDR3aa: CASTSTGYNEKLFF
abundance: -; d_gene: -; v_gene: TRBV7-2; j_gene: TRBJ1-1; CDR3nt: TGTGCCAGCAGCCCGCAGGGTCCGATCACTGAAGCTTTCTTT; CDR3aa: CASSPQGPITEAFF
abundance: -; d_gene: TRBD2; v_gene: TRBV11-2; j_gene: TRBJ2-1; CDR3nt: TGTGCCAGCAGCTTAGTTAGGACTAGCAGCAATGAGCAGTTCTTC; CDR3aa: CASSLVRTSSNEQFF
abundance: -; d_gene: -; v_gene: TRBV4-1; j_gene: TRBJ1-5; CDR3nt: TGCGCCAGCAGCCAAGTTGAGGGTATGGGCAATCAGCCCCAGCATTTT; CDR3aa: CASSQVEGMGNQPQHF
abundance: -; d_gene: -; v_gene: TRBV7-2; j_gene: TRBJ1-4; CDR3nt: TGTGCCAGCAGCCGGAGGAGGGATGAAAAACTGTTTTTT; CDR3aa: CASSRRRDEKLFF
abundance: -; d_gene: -; v_gene: TRBV10-1; j_gene: TRBJ1-3; CDR3nt: TGCGCCAGCAGTGAGTCATCGGGCTCTGGAAACACCATATATTTT; CDR3aa: CASSESSGSGNTIYF
abundance: once; d_gene: -; v_gene: TRBV7-2; j_gene: TRBJ1-5; CDR3nt: TGTGCCAGCAGCCAGAGGGGAGGAAGCAATCAGCCCCAGCATTTT; CDR3aa: CASSQRGGSNQPQHF
abundance: few; d_gene: -; v_gene: TRBV5-8; j_gene: TRBJ1-1; CDR3nt: TGTGCCAGCAGCTGGGACACCCTACACACTGAAGCTTTCTTT; CDR3aa: CASSWDTLHTEAFF
abundance: -; d_gene: TRBD1; v_gene: TRBV19; j_gene: TRBJ1-2; CDR3nt: TGTGCCAGTACTCCGGACAGGAAGTATGGCTACACCTTC; CDR3aa: CASTPDRKYGYTF
abundance: few; d_gene: TRBD2; v_gene: TRBV24-1; j_gene: TRBJ2-3; CDR3nt: TGTGCCACCAGTTCCCAGGGACTAGCGGGAGGAATTGAAACAGATACGCAGTATTTT; CDR3aa: CATSSQGLAGGIETDTQYF
abundance: few; d_gene: -; v_gene: TRBV1; j_gene: TRBJ2-7; CDR3nt: TGCACCAGCAGCCCGGGACAATACGAGCAGTACTTC; CDR3aa: CTSSPGQYEQYF
abundance: -; d_gene: TRBD1; v_gene: TRBV5-1; j_gene: TRBJ1-4; CDR3nt: TGCGCCAGCAGCTTGGGGTACAGGGGGCCCGTTGAAAAACTGTTTTTT; CDR3aa: CASSLGYRGPVEKLFF
abundance: -; d_gene: -; v_gene: TRBV28; j_gene: TRBJ1-5; CDR3nt: TGTGCCAGCAACTCAGGGTGGAATCAGCCCCAGCATTTT; CDR3aa: CASNSGWNQPQHF
abundance: few; d_gene: TRBD1; v_gene: TRBV10-3; j_gene: TRBJ1-1; CDR3nt: TGTGCCATCAGCGGGACAGGGACCACTGAAGCTTTCTTT; CDR3aa: CAISGTGTTEAFF
abundance: -; d_gene: -; v_gene: TRBV3-1/TRBV3-2; j_gene: TRBJ1-2; CDR3nt: TGTGCCAGCAGCCCCCCAGCAGGAAACTATGGCTACACCTTC; CDR3aa: CASSPPAGNYGYTF
abundance: -; d_gene: -; v_gene: TRBV7-9; j_gene: TRBJ2-1; CDR3nt: TGTGCCAGCAGCCGGAGACAGACCCCAACCAATGAGCAGTTCTTC; CDR3aa: CASSRRQTPTNEQFF
abundance: -; d_gene: TRBD1; v_gene: TRBV6-5; j_gene: TRBJ2-7; CDR3nt: TGTGCCAGCAGTCCAGTAGACAGGGGTTACGAGCAGTACTTC; CDR3aa: CASSPVDRGYEQYF
abundance: -; d_gene: TRBD1; v_gene: TRBV5-1; j_gene: TRBJ1-3; CDR3nt: TGCGCCAGCAGCTTCGGGACAGGGGGCTCTGGAAACACCATATATTTT; CDR3aa: CASSFGTGGSGNTIYF
abundance: -; d_gene: TRBD1; v_gene: TRBV5-1; j_gene: TRBJ1-1; CDR3nt: TGCGCCAGCAGCTCGGGCGGGGGACAGGAGTTTGAAGCTTTCTTT; CDR3aa: CASSSGGGQEFEAFF
abundance: -; d_gene: TRBD1; v_gene: TRBV27; j_gene: TRBJ1-2; CDR3nt: TGTGCCAGCAGCTTTCGCGGGACAGTTAACTATGGCTACACCTTC; CDR3aa: CASSFRGTVNYGYTF
abundance: few; d_gene: -; v_gene: TRBV4-1; j_gene: TRBJ1-6; CDR3nt: TGCGCCAGCAGCCCCGGGGGGGGTTCAGCGTCCTATAATTCACCCCTCCACTTT; CDR3aa: CASSPGGGSASYNSPLHF
abundance: -; d_gene: -; v_gene: TRBV3-1/TRBV3-2; j_gene: TRBJ1-1; CDR3nt: TGTGCCAGCAGCCGGGGAGGGGGTTTTGAAGCTTTCTTT; CDR3aa: CASSRGGGFEAFF
abundance: -; d_gene: -; v_gene: TRBV6-5; j_gene: TRBJ1-1; CDR3nt: TGTGCCAGCAGTTACCAACGACAGTTGAACACTGAAGCTTTCTTT; CDR3aa: CASSYQRQLNTEAFF
abundance: once; d_gene: TRBD1; v_gene: TRBV5-4; j_gene: TRBJ1-1; CDR3nt: TGTGCCAGCAGCTTGGTAGGGACAGGGATTATGAACACTGAAGCTTTCTTT; CDR3aa: CASSLVGTGIMNTEAFF
abundance: -; d_gene: TRBD1; v_gene: TRBV5-1; j_gene: TRBJ1-1; CDR3nt: TGCGCCAGCGGTCCACAGGGGGCGCGGGGGAACACTGAAGCTTTCTTT; CDR3aa: CASGPQGARGNTEAFF
abundance: -; d_gene: TRBD2; v_gene: TRBV5-1; j_gene: TRBJ2-3; CDR3nt: TGCGCCAGCAGTCAGGAAGGGTGGTTCAAGCGGGAGGGCCAGGGCCCCAGCACAGATACGCAGTATTTT; CDR3aa: CASSQEGWFKREGQGPSTDTQYF
abundance: -; d_gene: -; v_gene: TRBV9; j_gene: TRBJ1-2; CDR3nt: TGTGCCAGCAGCGGGGGAGGGACAAAGGTTAACTATGGCTACACCTTC; CDR3aa: CASSGGGTKVNYGYTF
abundance: few; d_gene: TRBD2; v_gene: TRBV4-1; j_gene: TRBJ2-1; CDR3nt: TGCGCCAGCAGCCCCCGACTAGCGGGAGGACCTTCCGCAATACGGGAGCAGTTCTTC; CDR3aa: CASSPRLAGGPSAIREQFF
abundance: -; d_gene: TRBD1; v_gene: TRBV6-5; j_gene: TRBJ1-1; CDR3nt: TGTGCCAGCAGTTACCGGGACAGTATGAACACTGAAGCTTTCTTT; CDR3aa: CASSYRDSMNTEAFF